These 22 T cell receptor beta chains were all obtained from the same sample, sequenced in a study of graft-versus-host responses after intestinal transplantation. The table came from immunoSEQ multiplex PCR; TCRdb's copy has only in-frame clones and leaves some out. The sample lists about 25,000 clones, around two fifths occurring once. This sample comprised alloreactive CD4+ T cells from a mixed lymphocyte reaction culture, obtained before intestinal transplant. Specified subset: CFSE-low proliferating T cells sorted from approximately six-day pre-transplant mixed lymphocyte reaction (GvH or HvG direction). Receptor source: a human patient who received an intestinal transplant.

In its sample, this clone was seen a few times. This chain uses TRBV2 with TRBJ2-3; 14 bases fit TRBD2. Germline V CDR1 and CDR2: SNHLY, FYNNEI. The CDR3 loop spans 15 amino acids. V trimming: 7 bases; J trimming: 4 bases; junction bases outside the gene matches: 4. The CDR3 sequence is CASTSGLAGADTQYF. CDR3 nucleotide sequence: TGTGCCAGCACATCGGGACTAGCGGGGGCAGATACGCAGTATTTT.

V and J are TRBV4-2 and TRBJ2-3; TRBD2 matches at 13 bases. This CDR3 is built from 19 residues. J gave up 5 bases and V 5 bases, and 16 bases lay outside the gene matches. The germline CDR1 and CDR2 sequences are LGHNA and YNFKEQ. CDR3 in DNA: TGTGCCAGCAGCTACCAGACCTCGGGACTAGCGGGATGGGGAGATACGCAGTATTTT. Translated: CASSYQTSGLAGWGDTQYF.

This sequence joins TRBV10-1 and TRBJ2-3, with TRBD1 as a possible D gene (6 bases). The CDR3 spans 14 residues. V lost 8 bases, J lost 2 bases, and 14 bases lay in between. Looked up from germline, CDR1 is WNHNN and CDR2 is SYGVQD (reference sequence). The DNA for the CDR3 is TGCGCCAGCCCCCGGGACACCTACACAGATACGCAGTATTTT. It specifies CASPRDTYTDTQYF.

This clone has more than one count but fewer than ten. V usage is TRBV19 and J usage is TRBJ1-6, with D possibly matching TRBD1 (6 bases). Trimming stripped 7 bases from V and 10 bases from J, with 14 bases between. The CDR3 covers 13 residues. Per germline, CDR1 LNHDA and CDR2 SQIVND (reference sequence). CDR3 coding DNA: TGTGCCAGTACGAACAGGGCGCGATCACCCCTCCACTTT. It codes for CASTNRARSPLHF.

The V gene is TRBV6-1, the J gene TRBJ1-6; a weak D match, TRBD1 (6 bases). CDR1 MNHNS and CDR2 SASEGT come from the germline V gene. Deletions cut 6 bases from V and 9 bases from J, with 18 bases between. CDR3 length: 15 residues. The CDR3 sequence is CASRVNRVRSSPLHF. The DNA of the CDR3 is TGTGCCAGCAGAGTAAACAGGGTTCGATCTTCACCCCTCCACTTT.

V and J are TRBV7-2 and TRBJ2-5, with 10 bases aligning to TRBD2. The length of the CDR3 is 14 residues. Trimming at V came to 4 bases and at J to 4 bases, leaving 3 bases not matched to a gene. Looked up from germline, CDR1 is SGHTA and CDR2 is FQGNSA. CDR3 coding DNA: TGTGCCAGCAGCTGGAGCGGGGGGGCAGAGACCCAGTACTTC. Protein sequence: CASSWSGGAETQYF.

This clone turned up a few times. The chain employs TRBV19 and TRBJ2-1; 12 positions match TRBD2. In germline, CDR1 is LNHDA, CDR2 SQIVND (reference sequence). The junction had 22 bases not matched to a gene; V was cut back by 7 bases and J by 9 bases. The CDR3 spans 19 residues. CDR3 sequence reads: CASNPQGGGLAGFRGEQFF. In nucleotides, the CDR3 is TGTGCCAGTAACCCGCAGGGGGGAGGACTAGCGGGATTTAGGGGTGAGCAGTTCTTC. The entire variable domain, with the rest obtained from reference TRBV19 and TRBJ2-1, is as follows: DGGITQSPKYLFRKEGQNVTLSCEQNLNHDAMYWYRQDPGQGLRLIYYSQIVNDFQKGDIAEGYSVSREKKESFPLTVTSAQKNPTAFYLCASNPQGGGLAGFRGEQFFGPGTRLTVL.

This clone was recorded a few times. The CDR3 DNA follows: TGTGCCAGCAGCTTAGGGCGCTCGGGAGGCTACACCTTC. It specifies CASSLGRSGGYTF. This chain joins TRBV7-9 and TRBJ1-2; D not certain. This CDR3 region has 13 residues. Trimming shortened V by 1 base and J by 8 bases, and 11 bases separated the two germline ends. CDR1 is SEHNR and CDR2 is FQNEAQ in the germline V gene (reference sequence). Combining the CDR3 with reference TRBV7-9 and TRBJ1-2 gives the whole variable domain DTGVSQNPRHKITKRGQNVTFRCDPISEHNRLYWYRQTLGQGPEFLTYFQNEAQLEKSRLLSDRFSAERPKGSFSTLEIQRTEQGDSAMYLCASSLGRSGGYTFGSGTRLTVV.

This clone came up once. The chain has TRBV4-3 and TRBJ1-2; TRBD1 matches 8 bases. Trimming cost V 0 bases and J 8 bases; bases outside gene matches: 17. Germline V CDR1 and CDR2: LGHNA, YSLEER. There are 18 residues in the CDR3. The CDR3, as DNA: TGCGCCAGCAGCCAAGATCCACCCCCAGGACAGGGCGGTGGAGGCTACACCTTC. Protein: CASSQDPPPGQGGGGYTF.

The table lists this clone with a few counts. The chain carries TRBV7-9 and TRBJ2-7; 8 bases fit TRBD2. V shed 5 bases and J 7 bases; nucleotides not matched to a gene: 10. The V gene's germline CDR1 is SEHNR and CDR2 FQNEAQ (reference sequence). The CDR3 covers 14 residues. CDR3 sequence reads: CASSRSGSSGEQYF. The CDR3 nucleotides read TGTGCCAGCAGCAGGAGCGGGAGTTCGGGTGAGCAGTACTTC.

The chain joins TRBV6-1 to TRBJ2-2; 10 bases line up with TRBD2. The CDR3 loop spans 14 amino acids. Germline-derived CDR1 and CDR2 are MNHNS and SASEGT. J gave up 1 base and V 8 bases, and 1 base lay outside the gene matches. The chain's CDR3 is CASASGRNTGELFF. The CDR3 DNA follows: TGTGCCAGCGCTAGCGGGAGGAACACCGGGGAGCTGTTTTTT.

The genes are TRBV27 and TRBJ2-5; 9 bases are shared with TRBD2. Germline CDR1 reads MNHEY; CDR2 reads SMNVEV (reference sequence). This CDR3 spans 15 amino acids. J lost 1 base, V lost 5 bases, and 5 bases had no gene match. The DNA for the CDR3 is TGTGCCAGCAGTGGAGCGGGAGGAGGCCAAGAGACCCAGTACTTC. The encoded protein is CASSGAGGGQETQYF.

The V call is TRBV14, the J call TRBJ2-5; D gene unclear. V was clipped by 4 bases and J by 2 bases, with 8 bases between them. CDR1 and CDR2 from the germline V gene are SGHDN and FVKESK. This CDR3 is built from 13 residues. The CDR3 loop reads CASSPGPQETQYF. The CDR3 region has the DNA TGTGCCAGCAGCCCCGGTCCTCAAGAGACCCAGTACTTC.

The CDR3 here is CASSQEDRYSYEQYF. As DNA, the CDR3 is TGCGCCAGCAGCCAAGAGGACAGGTACTCCTACGAGCAGTACTTC. The chain uses TRBV4-1 and TRBJ2-7; 7 nucleotides match TRBD1. Trimming at V came to 0 bases and at J to 0 bases, leaving 2 bases not matched to a gene. Germline V lookup: CDR1 MGHRA, CDR2 YSYEKL. CDR3 length: 15 residues.

This clone turned up a few times. The rearrangement joins TRBV4-1 to TRBJ1-1; TRBD1 matches at 8 bases. This CDR3 region has 14 residues. Germline V gives CDR1 MGHRA, CDR2 YSYEKL. J was trimmed by 8 bases and V by 2 bases; bases with no gene match: 7. CDR3: CASSQTSRGREAFF. The CDR3 DNA reads as TGCGCCAGCAGCCAAACCTCCAGGGGGCGAGAAGCTTTCTTT.

This clone has a handful of counts. The chain has TRBV7-2 and TRBJ2-5; 10 bases fit TRBD2. This CDR3 has 17 residues. Germline V gene lookup returns CDR1 SGHTA and CDR2 FQGNSA. V shed 2 bases, J shed 4 bases, and the junction held 10 bases outside the gene matches. CDR3: CASSLILAGGGGETQYF. The CDR3 DNA reads as TGTGCCAGCAGCTTAATTTTAGCGGGAGGAGGTGGAGAGACCCAGTACTTC.

The chain is built from TRBV15 and TRBJ2-5; possible D gene TRBD2, 6 bases. Per germline, CDR1 LNHNV and CDR2 YYDKDF (reference sequence). Trimming took 2 bases from V and 7 from J, leaving 17 bases between them. The CDR3 runs to 15 residues. CDR3 loop: CATSRLALQEGTQYF. CDR3 bases: TGTGCCACCAGCAGACTGGCATTACAGGAGGGGACCCAGTACTTC.

The genes are TRBV11-2 and TRBJ1-1, with 7 bases matching TRBD1. The V gene's germline CDR1 is SGHAT and CDR2 FQNNGV. Trimming took 6 bases from V and 2 from J; bases not matched to a gene: 12. CDR3 size: 16 residues. The CDR3: CASRYHTGTDNTEAFF. The CDR3 region has the DNA TGTGCCAGCAGATATCATACCGGGACAGATAACACTGAAGCTTTCTTT.

This chain connects TRBV7-2 to TRBJ1-1, with D perhaps matching TRBD1 (6 bases). The V gene's germline CDR1 is SGHTA and CDR2 FQGNSA. The CDR3 length is 15 residues. Trimming shortened V by 4 bases and J by 5 bases, and 17 bases separated the two germline ends. CDR3 region: CASSSETGRLTEAFF. DNA of the CDR3: TGTGCCAGCAGCTCCGAGACAGGTCGCTTGACTGAAGCTTTCTTT.

This CDR3 is CASSYSYLAGVETQYF. The DNA for the CDR3 is TGTGCCAGCAGTTACTCGTACCTAGCGGGAGTAGAGACCCAGTACTTC. The chain combines TRBV6-6 with TRBJ2-5, with 10 bases fitting TRBD2. Germline assignment: CDR1 MNHNY and CDR2 SVGAGI (reference sequence). V lost 0 bases and J lost 4; bases outside the gene matches: 5. The CDR3 length is 16 residues.

This clone came up a few times. The chain carries TRBV27 and TRBJ1-6; D is unclear. This CDR3 spans 16 amino acids. Germline loops: CDR1 MNHEY, CDR2 SMNVEV (reference sequence). Trimming stripped 1 base from V and 4 bases from J, with 11 bases between. The CDR3 DNA reads TGTGCCAGCAGTTTATGGCCTCCCAAATATAATTCACCCCTCCACTTT. This translates into CASSLWPPKYNSPLHF.

V and J are TRBV2 and TRBJ1-5; 8 bases map to TRBD1. This CDR3 has 14 amino acids. The germline gives CDR1 SNHLY, CDR2 FYNNEI. J gave up 0 bases and V 6 bases, and 1 base lay outside the gene matches. The CDR3 DNA reads as TGTGCCAGCAGCGGACAGGGTAGCAATCAGCCCCAGCATTTT. Translation gives CASSGQGSNQPQHF.